These T cell receptor beta chains were read from a single sample in a study of blood T cells in healthy people across ages. TCRdb re-called the 5' RACE reads through MiXCR, storing one row per CDR3 protein. The sample consists of 1.4 million or so distinct CDR3 sequences, 40% to 45% of them appearing once. What was sequenced was blood. These TCRs come from a young woman in good health. Both conserved end residues are part of each CDR3. Each record gives: V gene, D gene, clone size, J gene, CDR3 DNA, CDR3 protein. The D gene is left open where the match is weak. Clone size is given for some rows only: seen once, a few or many times, or a class if the clone is expanded.

TRBV29-1	.	.	TRBJ2-3	TGCAGCGTTGAAGATCCGTTTGTAGGCTCCACAGATACGCAGTATTTT	CSVEDPFVGSTDTQYF
TRBV18	.	.	TRBJ2-7	TGTGCCAGCTCACCGGCGTACAGGGCTAATGAGCAGTACTTC	CASSPAYRANEQYF
TRBV7-9	TRBD1	.	TRBJ1-4	TGTGCCAGCAGCTTCCGGGACAGGGGCGAAAAACTGTTTTTT	CASSFRDRGEKLFF
TRBV6-1	TRBD1	few	TRBJ2-5	TGTGCCAGCAACCGGGACAGGGGCCAAGAGACCCAGTACTTC	CASNRDRGQETQYF
TRBV29-1	.	few	TRBJ2-2	TGCAGCGTTCGAACGGGGACGAACACCGGGGAGCTGTTTTTT	CSVRTGTNTGELFF
TRBV6-5	.	.	TRBJ1-1	TGTGCCAGCAGTTTTGACAGGAGCCTGAACACTGAAGCTTTCTTT	CASSFDRSLNTEAFF
TRBV29-1	.	many	TRBJ2-1	TGCAGCGTTGAATGGGCAGGCAATGAGCAGTTCTTC	CSVEWAGNEQFF
TRBV25-1	.	few	TRBJ2-7	TGTGCCAGCATGCAGGGCGAGCAGTACTTC	CASMQGEQYF
TRBV10-3	TRBD2	few	TRBJ2-7	TGTGCCATCTCCGCGGGACTAGCGGGGAACTCCTACGAGCAGTACTTC	CAISAGLAGNSYEQYF
TRBV6-2/TRBV6-3	.	.	TRBJ1-1	TGTGCCACCCTAGGACCGGGAGAAACTATGAACACTGAAGCTTTCTTT	CATLGPGETMNTEAFF
TRBV28	.	many	TRBJ2-7	TGTGCCAGCAGTCCCGAGCAGGACACTTCCTACGAGCAGTACTTC	CASSPEQDTSYEQYF
TRBV7-2	TRBD1	.	TRBJ1-4	TGTGCCAGCAGCCAGGGGGGTTTCGGTGAAAAACTGTTTTTT	CASSQGGFGEKLFF
TRBV20-1	TRBD2	.	TRBJ2-1	TGCAGTGCCACCGATCGGGCTAGCGGGAGGGCCAATGAGCAGTTCTTC	CSATDRASGRANEQFF
TRBV6-5	TRBD2	.	TRBJ2-7	TGTGCCAGCAGTAAAATGGGACTAGCGCTCTACGAGCAGTACTTC	CASSKMGLALYEQYF
TRBV30	.	.	TRBJ2-3	TGTGCCTGGAGTAGGTCCCCAGATACGCAGTATTTT	CAWSRSPDTQYF
TRBV10-3	.	.	TRBJ2-7	TGTGCCATCAGTCCGGGGGCGGCGCTAAACAATGAGCAGTACTTC	CAISPGAALNNEQYF
TRBV20-1	.	.	TRBJ1-2	TGCAGTGCTAGCCTCTATGGCTACACCTTC	CSASLYGYTF
TRBV6-6	.	once	TRBJ2-2	TGTGCCAGCAGTTACATATCATTGGACAGGAACACCGGGGAGCTGTTTTTT	CASSYISLDRNTGELFF
TRBV6-2/TRBV6-3	.	.	TRBJ1-1	TGTGCCAGCACTACGGGTTTCACTGAAGCTTTCTTT	CASTTGFTEAFF
TRBV5-1	.	.	TRBJ2-1	TGCGCCAGCAGCTTGGCGGACAGTAGGAATGAGCAGTTCTTC	CASSLADSRNEQFF
TRBV6-1	.	.	TRBJ2-3	TGTGCCAGCAGTGAATATGGTCCAGATACGCAGTATTTT	CASSEYGPDTQYF
TRBV20-1	TRBD1	few	TRBJ1-1	TGCAGTGCTAGTGCAGGGGGCCCTGAAGCTTTCTTT	CSASAGGPEAFF
TRBV6-6	TRBD1	.	TRBJ1-5	TGTGCCAGCAGGGAAACAGGGGGCTCCAATCAGCCCCAGCATTTT	CASRETGGSNQPQHF
TRBV7-2	.	few	TRBJ1-2	TGTGCCAGCAGCTTACTTCAGGGTCCATATGGCTACACCTTC	CASSLLQGPYGYTF
TRBV25-1	TRBD2	.	TRBJ2-3	TGTGCCAGCAGTGCTTGGGGGGGTCGGACAGATACGCAGTATTTT	CASSAWGGRTDTQYF
TRBV7-2	.	.	TRBJ1-4	TGTGCCAGCAGCTTAGGGCCTTCTAATGAAAAACTGTTTTTT	CASSLGPSNEKLFF
TRBV7-2	.	.	TRBJ1-5	TGTGCCAGCAGCGATCTGGGGCAGCCCCAGCATTTT	CASSDLGQPQHF
TRBV27	TRBD2	.	TRBJ2-2	TGTGCCAGCAGTTTAGGGGCTAGCGGGAGCTACCAAAGGGAGCTGTTTTTT	CASSLGASGSYQRELFF
TRBV7-9	.	many	TRBJ1-1	TGTGCCAGCAGCTTAGTTGGGGGTGCAAACACTGAAGCTTTCTTT	CASSLVGGANTEAFF